The clone carrying this TCR beta chain was picked up a small number of times. No antigen is known for it. A distinct unique molecular identifier was carried by each TCR cDNA molecule. TCRdb re-derived calls from the 5' RACE reads in MiXCR, one entry per CDR3 protein. The repertoire has about 92,000 distinct CDR3 sequences, roughly 12% of them found once; the top ten carry 35% to 50%. The CDR3 consists of 14 residues. The V end was cut by 4 bases, the J end by 0 bases, with 12 bases between. Germline V CDR1 and CDR2: SQVTM, ANQGSEA. Described time point: sample taken at primary tumor resection. The sequenced material consisted of unsorted whole RNA from tumor, nontumor lung or frozen PBMC. About 73 TRACERx patients with early, untreated non-small cell lung cancer donated samples. The data are from a study of spatial heterogeneity in lung cancer. Study outcomes and limitations: Ubiquitous expanded tumor TCRs were seen in blood more at resection than at follow-up.

This clonotype was sampled from a male donor with early-stage non-small cell lung cancer. The rearrangement links TRBV29-1 to TRBJ1-2; D might be TRBD1 (5 bases). This material consisted of PBMCs, taken at surgery. As DNA, the CDR3 is TGCAGCGTTGCTGGGCAGACAGCTAACTATGGCTACACCTTC. It is translated as CSVAGQTANYGYTF.